This T cell receptor beta chain emerged from a study of T cell repertoires in cytomegalovirus infection. Overall study context: Newly reported HLA-C-restricted and thoroughly characterized HLA-B-restricted CMV epitopes were employed. Carrying CMV and the relevant HLA type showed in public TCR beta signatures.

Broader study findings: Within the response measured ex vivo, HLA-C-restricted CMV-specific TCR beta clonotypes were dominant. Cumulative public TCR beta family frequency identified carriers of CMV plus the relevant HLA.

A single record per CDR3 protein comes from TCRdb applying MiXCR to the reads. The profile shows hundreds of thousands of distinct CDR3 sequences, roughly a third of them singletons. With V trimmed by 5 bases and J by 5 bases, 13 bases remained unmatched. The CDR3 runs 18 residues. Germline V gene data show CDR1 as SGHTA and CDR2 as FQGNSA. This clonotype was seen at least ten times. Its antigen remains unidentified. The chain combines TRBV7-2 with TRBJ2-5, with 14 positions matching TRBD2. This clonotype originated in a human donor in good health (CMV status not recorded). Some clones in this sample may be carry-over from other donors' samples. This specimen was cultured PBMCs, taken from culture after CMV antigen stimulation. The CDR3 loop reads CASSPQRLAGGFGETQYF. For the CDR3, the DNA is TGTGCCAGCAGCCCGCAACGACTAGCGGGAGGGTTCGGTGAGACCCAGTACTTC. Full variable domain (outside the CDR3, taken from reference TRBV7-2 and TRBJ2-5): GAGVSQSPSNKVTEKGKDVELRCDPISGHTALYWYRQSLGQGLEFLIYFQGNSAPDKSGLPSDRFSAERTGGSVSTLTIQRTQQEDSAVYLCASSPQRLAGGFGETQYFGPGTRLLVL.